The 24 T cell receptor beta chains below all came from one sample that was sequenced in a study of blood T cells in healthy people across ages. The use of a sample-barcoded 5' primer and a J-beta primer mix characterized a second PCR of about 7 to 12 cycles. TCRdb passed the 5' RACE reads through MiXCR, listing each CDR3 protein once. There are about 1.4 million distinct CDR3 sequences in the sample; almost 60% occur only once, and 5.5% to 8% lies in the top ten. The material sequenced was blood. The receptors shown here come from a man aged 18 to 29 in good health.

The rearrangement uses TRBV5-6 and TRBJ1-2; no reliable D call. Trimming stripped 0 bases from V and 0 bases from J, with 12 bases between. Germline assignment: CDR1 SGHDT and CDR2 YYEEEE. The CDR3 is 16 amino acids. Here the CDR3 reads CASSLELGRANYGYTF. CDR3 coding DNA: TGTGCCAGCAGCTTGGAGCTTGGGAGGGCTAACTATGGCTACACCTTC.

The DNA for the CDR3 is TGTGCCAGCAGCGAAACAGGGTCGGATACGCAGTATTTT. Encoded protein: CASSETGSDTQYF. This chain connects TRBV13 to TRBJ2-3; D is possibly TRBD1 (6 bases). The germline CDR1 and CDR2 sequences are PRHDT and FYEKMQ (reference sequence). V shed 5 bases and J shed 6 bases, with 12 bases lying between them. The CDR3 is 13 residues long.

V gene TRBV11-2 combines with J gene TRBJ2-1; TRBD2 is a possible D gene (6 bases). The CDR3 has 18 residues. V was shortened by 0 bases and J by 4 bases, with 19 bases between the two germline ends. Germline values: CDR1 SGHAT, CDR2 FQNNGV. CDR3 loop: CASSLDSGRWVIYNEQFF. The CDR3 region has the DNA TGTGCCAGCAGCTTAGATTCCGGGAGATGGGTTATATACAATGAGCAGTTCTTC.

The DNA of the CDR3 is TGCGCCAGCAGCCACGGGGCTACTATAGCCAAAAACATTCAGTACTTC. Its protein is CASSHGATIAKNIQYF. This chain joins TRBV5-1 and TRBJ2-4; D could derive from TRBD1 or TRBD2 (5 bases each). The length of the CDR3 is 16 residues. Germline CDR1 SGHRS, CDR2 YFSETQ. V dropped 4 bases and J dropped 0 bases, with 14 bases sitting between them.

In its sample, this clonotype was seen once. The chain links TRBV5-5 to TRBJ2-2; D unclear. This CDR3 spans 16 amino acids. Germline assignment: CDR1 SGHKS and CDR2 YYEKEE (reference sequence). Trimming shortened V by 5 bases and J by 0 bases, and 14 bases separated the two germline ends. The CDR3 nucleotides read TGTGCCAGCAGACCCCCCCCGGGTACGAACACCGGGGAGCTGTTTTTT. Amino acid sequence: CASRPPPGTNTGELFF.

The chain couples TRBV4-2 to TRBJ2-5; 9 bases agree with TRBD2. The CDR3 is made up of 15 amino acids. The junction had 13 bases not matched to a gene; V was cut back by 3 bases and J by 11 bases. Per germline, CDR1 LGHNA and CDR2 YNFKEQ. This CDR3 reads CASSQDWTSAGEQYF. CDR3 nucleotides: TGTGCCAGCAGCCAGGATTGGACTAGCGCTGGTGAGCAGTACTTC.

This clonotype has a handful of counts. The rearrangement links TRBV5-5 to TRBJ2-7; D call uncertain. The CDR3 totals 16 residues. Germline CDR1 and CDR2: SGHKS and YYEKEE (reference sequence). V was pared by 5 bases and J by 3 bases, with 21 bases between. The DNA for the CDR3 is TGTGCCAGCAGAGTCACGTTTGACCTGGTCGGCTACGAGCAGTACTTC. It is translated as CASRVTFDLVGYEQYF.

This clonotype has more than one count but fewer than ten. This chain uses TRBV14 with TRBJ2-5; D may be TRBD1 or TRBD2 (5 bases each). Deletions cut 8 bases from V and 5 bases from J, with 18 bases between. CDR1 is SGHDN and CDR2 is FVKESK in the germline V gene. The CDR3 loop spans 14 amino acids. The CDR3 protein is CASRGLDKGETQYF. The DNA for the CDR3 is TGTGCCAGCCGGGGCCTCGACAAGGGTGAGACCCAGTACTTC.

Only a few counts were recorded for this clonotype. The chain has TRBV4-3 and TRBJ2-7, with TRBD1 as a possible D gene (6 bases). The CDR3 totals 15 residues. The V and J ends lost 4 bases and 0 bases respectively, with 13 bases between them. Germline V lookup: CDR1 LGHNA, CDR2 YSLEER. The CDR3 nucleotides read TGCGCCAGCAGCCTGGGCAGGGGCCCCTCCTACGAGCAGTACTTC. Translating it yields CASSLGRGPSYEQYF.

This clonotype was counted at least ten times. The V call is TRBV29-1, the J call TRBJ2-7; the D gene is possibly TRBD2 (5 bases). This CDR3 has 13 residues. The germline V gene has CDR1 SQVTM and CDR2 ANQGSEA. V was cut by 1 base and J by 5 bases, with 12 bases left in between. The CDR3 DNA is TGCAGCGTTGAAGGGGGAGAGTATAACGAGCAGTACTTC. Encoded protein: CSVEGGEYNEQYF.

This chain's CDR3 is CASSYQTLGEQFF. As DNA, the CDR3 is TGTGCCAGCAGTTATCAGACCTTGGGGGAGCAGTTCTTC. The genes are TRBV6-2 or TRBV6-3 and TRBJ2-1; no clear D. The CDR3 runs to 13 residues. Germline-derived CDR1 and CDR2 are MNHEY and SVGEGT. Trimming stripped 3 bases from V and 10 bases from J, with 13 bases between.

The V and J genes are TRBV5-5 and TRBJ1-4; D is unclear. V lost 2 bases, J lost 0 bases, and 11 bases lay in between. The CDR3 consists of 16 residues. Germline V gene lookup returns CDR1 SGHKS and CDR2 YYEKEE (reference sequence). DNA of the CDR3: TGTGCCAGCAGCTTTACCGGACCCCCAACTAATGAAAAACTGTTTTTT. Translation gives CASSFTGPPTNEKLFF.

This clonotype was observed a few times. This sequence joins TRBV6-5 and TRBJ1-2, with a tentative D call TRBD1 (5 bases). Trimming pared 7 bases from V and 5 bases from J, leaving 14 bases between. CDR1 and CDR2 (germline): MNHEY, SVGAGI. CDR3 length equals 13 residues. The CDR3, as DNA: TGTGCCAGCAAGACTAACAGGATTTATGGCTACACCTTC. This gives the protein CASKTNRIYGYTF.

The rearrangement links TRBV29-1 to TRBJ2-5, with TRBD1 matching 8 bases. Germline CDR1 and CDR2: SQVTM and ANQGSEA. The junction had 15 bases not matched to a gene; V was cut back by 0 bases and J by 6 bases. The CDR3 sequence is 17 residues long. The CDR3 sequence is CSVEDLLGQGIVKTQYF. CDR3 bases: TGCAGCGTTGAAGACCTCCTCGGACAGGGCATTGTAAAGACCCAGTACTTC.

This clonotype appeared a few times. This chain uses TRBV25-1 with TRBJ2-1; D is possibly TRBD1 (5 bases). The ends were cut back, 7 bases at V and 12 bases at J, with 13 bases in the middle. Germline V gives CDR1 MGHDK, CDR2 SYGVNS. The CDR3 sequence is 11 residues long. DNA for the CDR3: TGTGCCAGCACCGAAACAGGAGTGCAGTTCTTC. Translation gives CASTETGVQFF.

This chain connects TRBV29-1 to TRBJ1-2, with TRBD1 identical over 8 bases. The CDR3 totals 14 residues. J gave up 7 bases and V 4 bases, and 11 bases lay outside the gene matches. CDR1 and CDR2 from the germline V gene are SQVTM and ANQGSEA. CDR3 DNA: TGCAGCGTTGGACCCGGACAGGGTTCGGTTGGCTACACCTTC. This translates into CSVGPGQGSVGYTF.

The chain links TRBV12-3 or TRBV12-4 to TRBJ1-3; no clear D gene. This CDR3 has 12 residues. V dropped 10 bases and J dropped 0 bases, with 7 bases sitting between them. The CDR3 sequence is CATINSGNTIYF. CDR3 nucleotide sequence: TGTGCCACTATTAACTCTGGAAACACCATATATTTT.

This clonotype was found a few times. The rearrangement uses TRBV4-1 and TRBJ2-1; a possible D gene is TRBD2 (6 bases). The CDR3 loop spans 15 amino acids. Germline loops: CDR1 MGHRA, CDR2 YSYEKL. V was shortened by 4 bases and J by 1 base, with 11 bases between the two germline ends. CDR3 sequence: CASSPVGTSYNEQFF. The CDR3 nucleotides read TGCGCCAGCAGCCCCGTCGGGACTTCCTACAATGAGCAGTTCTTC.

In DNA, the CDR3 is TGTGCCACCAGCAGAGGGAGCGGGAGGAGCTCCTACGAGCAGTACTTC. Translating it yields CATSRGSGRSSYEQYF. The rearrangement uses TRBV15 and TRBJ2-7, with 9 bases lining up with TRBD2. This CDR3 has 16 amino acids. V was pared by 1 base and J by 0 bases, with 4 bases of the junction left unmatched. CDR1 and CDR2 from the germline V gene are LNHNV and YYDKDF (reference sequence).

CDR3 bases: TGTGCCTGGGCCGGACTAGCGGGAGATCGGGAGCAGTTCTTC. Its protein product is CAWAGLAGDREQFF. The chain combines TRBV30 with TRBJ2-1, with 13 bases identical to TRBD2. The CDR3 length is 14 residues. V gave up 5 bases and J gave up 10 bases; unmatched junction bases: 8. In germline, CDR1 is GTSNPN, CDR2 SVGIG (reference sequence).

The V and J genes are TRBV5-1 and TRBJ2-5; D call uncertain. CDR3 length: 15 amino acids. CDR1 is SGHRS, CDR2 YFSETQ, per germline. Trimming took 0 bases from V and 11 from J, leaving 20 bases between them. CDR3 amino acids: CASSLGLAGPNEQYF. Written as DNA, the CDR3 is TGCGCCAGCAGCTTGGGTCTTGCTGGACCCAATGAGCAGTACTTC.

The CDR3 DNA sequence: TGTGCCAGCAGCGTAGCTCGCGACATGACCTACTACAATGAGCAGTTCTTC. This encodes CASSVARDMTYYNEQFF. J is TRBJ2-1 and V is TRBV9; no reliable D call. The CDR3 spans 17 residues. Germline V gives CDR1 SGDLS, CDR2 YYNGEE. V shed 0 bases and J shed 3 bases, with 16 bases lying between them.

The rearrangement links TRBV5-1 to TRBJ2-7, with TRBD1 matching 9 bases. V lost 0 bases and J lost 2; bases outside the gene matches: 9. The germline V gene has CDR1 SGHRS and CDR2 YFSETQ. The CDR3 contains 17 residues. In DNA, the CDR3 is TGCGCCAGCAGCTTGGGGGACCTGGGACAGGGAACCTACGAGCAGTACTTC. This sequence encodes CASSLGDLGQGTYEQYF.

The genes are TRBV27 and TRBJ2-3; TRBD1 matches at 10 bases. With 5 bases clipped from V and 4 bases from J, the junction kept 6 bases outside the gene matches. The V gene's germline CDR1 is MNHEY and CDR2 SMNVEV (reference sequence). This CDR3 contains 15 residues. The CDR3 DNA follows: TGTGCCAGCAGTCCTTCGACAGGGGGCTCAGATACGCAGTATTTT. Protein sequence: CASSPSTGGSDTQYF.